This is a list of T cell receptor beta chains from one sample in a study of metastatic and nonmetastatic thyroid tumors. MiXCR re-clonotyped the PCR reads for TCRdb. The table has around 15,000 clones, approximately 12% seen once. Input material: tumor tissue. The source of these receptors is a female donor with papillary thyroid cancer or a benign thyroid nodule (not recorded which). Some clones in this sample may be carry-over from other donors' samples. CDR3s include the opening cysteine and the closing phenylalanine or tryptophan. D genes are given only for firm matches. Expanded clones get a size class; other rows say once, few or many, or leave the size out.

CDR3nt	CDR3aa	d_gene	v_gene	j_gene	abundance
TGTGCCACCAGTGATTACAGGGGCGGGAGTTATGGCTACACCTTC	CATSDYRGGSYGYTF	TRBD1	TRBV24-1	TRBJ1-2	many
TGCAGTGCTAGACTCACTGGACTAGCGGGAGGGGGGAGCTCTGGGGCCAACGTCCTGACTTTC	CSARLTGLAGGGSSGANVLTF	TRBD2	TRBV20-1	TRBJ2-6	many
TGTGCCAGCAGCCGCGGGACTGGCACAGATACGCAGTATTTT	CASSRGTGTDTQYF	NA	TRBV7-2	TRBJ2-3	many
TGTGCCAGCAGCCAATCAGGGTTCGGCTACACCTTC	CASSQSGFGYTF	NA	TRBV3-1	TRBJ1-2	medium-sized
TGTGCCAGCAGCTTAGATGGGGACACTAGTGGCTACACCTTC	CASSLDGDTSGYTF	NA	TRBV11-2	TRBJ1-2	many
TGTGCCAGCAGGGGGAGCTCCTACGAGCAGTACTTC	CASRGSSYEQYF	NA	TRBV28	TRBJ2-7	few
TGTGCCAGCAGTCACGGGACCTTAACCGGCTATGGCTACACCTTC	CASSHGTLTGYGYTF	NA	TRBV11-2	TRBJ1-2	medium-sized
TGTGCCAGTAGTACCGCGGGTGGTGAAAAACTGTTTTTT	CASSTAGGEKLFF	NA	TRBV19	TRBJ1-4	many
TGTGCCAGCAGCTTTAGCGGGAGCAATGAGCAGTTCTTC	CASSFSGSNEQFF	TRBD2	TRBV11-2	TRBJ2-1	NA
TGTGCCATCAAGCGGCCAGGGGGGCAAAGCTATGGCTACACCTTC	CAIKRPGGQSYGYTF	TRBD1	TRBV10-3	TRBJ1-2	many
TGTGCCAGTTTTGGCGGCAGTGGAAACACCATATATTTT	CASFGGSGNTIYF	NA	TRBV19	TRBJ1-3	medium-sized
TGTGCCACCAGTGAGCCCGGGACAGGGCTTTATGAGCAGTTCTTC	CATSEPGTGLYEQFF	TRBD1	TRBV24-1	TRBJ2-1	few
TGCAGTGCAAGTACAGGGGGCAGGGGGGACGAACAGTACTTC	CSASTGGRGDEQYF	TRBD1	TRBV20-1	TRBJ2-7	NA
TGTGCCACCAGTGTCCTCTCTGGAAACACCATATATTTT	CATSVLSGNTIYF	NA	TRBV24-1	TRBJ1-3	many
TGTGCCAGCAAAGGGACGGTCAACTATGGCTACACCTTC	CASKGTVNYGYTF	NA	TRBV2	TRBJ1-2	NA
TGTGCCAGCAGCACTAATGGGGCATTTCGGGCAGATACGCAGTATTTT	CASSTNGAFRADTQYF	NA	TRBV6-1	TRBJ2-3	few
TGTGCCAGCAGCTACTACGGACAGAGCGACTATGGCTACACCTTC	CASSYYGQSDYGYTF	NA	TRBV11-2	TRBJ1-2	many
TGCGCCAGCAGCTCCCCCGATGGGGGCTCCTACAATGAGCAGTTCTTC	CASSSPDGGSYNEQFF	NA	TRBV5-1	TRBJ2-1	NA
TGTGCCAGCCGCCAGGACGGTACCTCGAACTATGGCTACACCTTC	CASRQDGTSNYGYTF	NA	TRBV19	TRBJ1-2	many
TGTGCCAGCAGTTTACCCGGGACAGGGGGTGGGGGCTTCTACGAGCAGTACTTC	CASSLPGTGGGGFYEQYF	TRBD1	TRBV28	TRBJ2-7	few
TGTGCCATCGAGCTGAATTACAATGAGCAGTTCTTC	CAIELNYNEQFF	NA	TRBV5-8	TRBJ2-1	NA
TGTGCCAGCGCCCCATTAGCGGGAGGGTACAATGAGCAGTTCTTC	CASAPLAGGYNEQFF	TRBD2	TRBV28	TRBJ2-1	many
TGTGCCAGCAGTATTGGACAGTCCTACGAGCTGTACTTC	CASSIGQSYELYF	NA	TRBV9	TRBJ2-7	NA
TGTGCCAGTAGTAAAAACGGACAGGGAGGTATTAGGACCCAGCATTTT	CASSKNGQGGIRTQHF	TRBD1	TRBV19	TRBJ1-5	many
TGCAGTGCCGAACCGGGAACATCCTACGAGCAGTACTTC	CSAEPGTSYEQYF	NA	TRBV20-1	TRBJ2-7	many
TGTGCCAGCAGAACAGGCTACGAGCAGTACTTC	CASRTGYEQYF	NA	TRBV28	TRBJ2-7	few
TGCAGTGCTAGAGACAAGGGCAGGGATACGCAGTATTTT	CSARDKGRDTQYF	NA	TRBV20-1	TRBJ2-3	many
TGTGCCAGTAGTACCTCCCGGACAGGGGGTATCTACGAGCAGTACTTC	CASSTSRTGGIYEQYF	TRBD1	TRBV19	TRBJ2-7	NA
TGTGCCAGCAGCTTAGCGCAGGGGGTTAGCGGGGGCTTAAATGAGCAGTTCTTC	CASSLAQGVSGGLNEQFF	TRBD2	TRBV7-6	TRBJ2-1	many
TGCAGTGCGAGGAGGGGGCTCTCCTACGAGCAGTACTTC	CSARRGLSYEQYF	NA	TRBV20-1	TRBJ2-7	few
TGTGCCAGCACCTCAGGGGACTACACGCAGTATTTT	CASTSGDYTQYF	NA	TRBV6-1	TRBJ2-3	many
TGTGCCAGCAGTTGGACAGGCAGTACGGGGGCCAACGTCCTGACTTTC	CASSWTGSTGANVLTF	TRBD1	TRBV2	TRBJ2-6	many
TGTGCCAGCAGCCTAACAGGGTTCTCCCAGTACTTC	CASSLTGFSQYF	NA	TRBV11-2	TRBJ2-5	many
TGTGCCACCAGTGATTCTTCGACTCCGGACAGTCACACCGGGGAGCTGTTTTTT	CATSDSSTPDSHTGELFF	NA	TRBV24-1	TRBJ2-2	many
TGCGCCAGCAGCCATTCACAGCCTTACACAGATACGCAGTATTTT	CASSHSQPYTDTQYF	NA	TRBV4-3	TRBJ2-3	medium-sized
TGTGCCAGCAGTCCGAGGGTGGGACTTGGCTACACCTTC	CASSPRVGLGYTF	NA	TRBV25-1	TRBJ1-2	many
TGTGCCAGCAGCCAATACGGAGGACCCCAAGAGACCCAGTACTTC	CASSQYGGPQETQYF	NA	TRBV11-2	TRBJ2-5	NA
TGTGCCAGCAGCGTAACTAGCGGAACCTACGAGCAGTACTTC	CASSVTSGTYEQYF	TRBD2	TRBV9	TRBJ2-7	once
TGCGCCAGCAGCGACGGGACAACGGGCGAGCAGTACTTC	CASSDGTTGEQYF	NA	TRBV5-1	TRBJ2-7	many
TGTGCCAGCAGCCAAGACCGAAGTCAGCCCCAGCATTTT	CASSQDRSQPQHF	NA	TRBV14	TRBJ1-5	many